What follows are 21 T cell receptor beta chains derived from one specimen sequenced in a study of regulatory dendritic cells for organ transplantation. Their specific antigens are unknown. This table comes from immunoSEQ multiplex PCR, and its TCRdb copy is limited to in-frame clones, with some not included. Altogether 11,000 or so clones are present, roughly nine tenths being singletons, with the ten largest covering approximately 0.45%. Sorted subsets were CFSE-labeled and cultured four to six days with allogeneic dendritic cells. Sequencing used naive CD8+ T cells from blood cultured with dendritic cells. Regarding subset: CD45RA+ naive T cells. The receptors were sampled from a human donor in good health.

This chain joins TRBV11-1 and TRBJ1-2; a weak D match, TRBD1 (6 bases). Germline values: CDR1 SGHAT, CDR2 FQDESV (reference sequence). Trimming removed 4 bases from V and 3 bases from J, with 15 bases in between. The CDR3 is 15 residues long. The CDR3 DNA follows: TGTGCCAGCAGCTCGTGGGAGGGGGACGACTATGGCTACACCTTC. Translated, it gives CASSSWEGDDYGYTF.

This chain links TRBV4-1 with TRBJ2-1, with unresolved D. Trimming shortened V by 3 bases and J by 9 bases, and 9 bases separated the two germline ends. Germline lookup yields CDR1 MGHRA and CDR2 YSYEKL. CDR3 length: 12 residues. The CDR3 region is CASSQGWSEQFF. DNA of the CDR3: TGCGCCAGCAGCCAGGGGTGGAGTGAGCAGTTCTTC.

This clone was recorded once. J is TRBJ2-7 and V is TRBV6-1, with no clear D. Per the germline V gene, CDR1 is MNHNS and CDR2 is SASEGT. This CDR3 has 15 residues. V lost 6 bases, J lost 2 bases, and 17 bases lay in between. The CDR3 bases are TGTGCCAGCAGCCTCGAAATTGGGGAAGCCTACGAGCAGTACTTC. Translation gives CASSLEIGEAYEQYF.

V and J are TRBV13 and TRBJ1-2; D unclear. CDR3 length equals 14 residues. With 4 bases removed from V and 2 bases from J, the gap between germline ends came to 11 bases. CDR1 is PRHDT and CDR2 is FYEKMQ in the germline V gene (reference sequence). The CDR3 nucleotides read TGTGCCAGCAGCTCCGCTATCCTAAACTATGGCTACACCTTC. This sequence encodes CASSSAILNYGYTF.

In nucleotides, the CDR3 is TGTGCCAGCAGTGAGGGTGGGTTTAGCACAGATACGCAGTATTTT. Translation gives CASSEGGFSTDTQYF. The V gene is TRBV6-1, the J gene TRBJ2-3; D remains unclear. CDR1 is MNHNS, CDR2 SASEGT, per germline. V shed 3 bases and J shed 0 bases, with 10 bases lying between them. The CDR3 contains 15 residues.

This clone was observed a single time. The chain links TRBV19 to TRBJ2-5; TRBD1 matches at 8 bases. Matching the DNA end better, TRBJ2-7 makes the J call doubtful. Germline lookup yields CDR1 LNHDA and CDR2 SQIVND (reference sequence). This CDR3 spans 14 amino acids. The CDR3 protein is CASAPGTGSYEQYF. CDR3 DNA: TGTGCCAGTGCTCCCGGGACAGGCTCCTACGAGCAGTACTTC.

CDR3 region: CASSPRSTRLGYGYTF. The CDR3 DNA reads as TGTGCCAGCAGCCCCCGGTCTACGAGGCTTGGCTATGGCTACACCTTC. The rearrangement uses TRBV9 and TRBJ1-2; D not resolved. V was trimmed by 4 bases and J by 4 bases, leaving 20 bases between them. The length of the CDR3 is 16 residues. CDR1 SGDLS and CDR2 YYNGEE come from the germline V gene.

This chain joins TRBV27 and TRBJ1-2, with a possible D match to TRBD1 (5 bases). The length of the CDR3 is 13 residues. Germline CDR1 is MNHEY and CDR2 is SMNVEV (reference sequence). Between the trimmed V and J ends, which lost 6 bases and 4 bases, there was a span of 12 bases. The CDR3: CASSLSGFYGYTF. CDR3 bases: TGTGCCAGCAGCTTGTCAGGGTTCTATGGCTACACCTTC.

CDR3 sequence reads: CASRKGHPQETQYF. The CDR3 region has the DNA TGTGCCAGCAGAAAGGGACACCCCCAAGAGACCCAGTACTTC. The rearrangement joins TRBV27 to TRBJ2-5, with D perhaps TRBD1 (6 bases). Per germline, CDR1 MNHEY and CDR2 SMNVEV (reference sequence). V was cut by 6 bases and J by 1 base, with 12 bases left in between. The CDR3 is made up of 14 amino acids.

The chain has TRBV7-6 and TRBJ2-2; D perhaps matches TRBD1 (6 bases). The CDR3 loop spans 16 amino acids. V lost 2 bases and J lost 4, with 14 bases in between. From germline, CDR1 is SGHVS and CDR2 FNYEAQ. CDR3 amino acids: CASSLSSVGATGELFF. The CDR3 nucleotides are TGTGCCAGCAGCTTAAGCAGCGTGGGGGCCACCGGGGAGCTGTTTTTT. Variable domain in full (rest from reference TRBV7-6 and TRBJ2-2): GAGVSQSPRYKVTKRGQDVALRCDPISGHVSLYWYRQALGQGPEFLTYFNYEAQQDKSGLPNDRFSAERPEGSISTLTIQRTEQRDSAMYRCASSLSSVGATGELFFGEGSRLTVL.

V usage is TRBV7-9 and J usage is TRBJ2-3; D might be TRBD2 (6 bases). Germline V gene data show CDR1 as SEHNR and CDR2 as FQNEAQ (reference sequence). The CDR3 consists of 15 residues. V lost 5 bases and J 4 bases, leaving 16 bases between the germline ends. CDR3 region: CASSPSGGLADTQYF. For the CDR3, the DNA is TGTGCCAGCAGCCCTTCCGGGGGTTTAGCAGATACGCAGTATTTT.

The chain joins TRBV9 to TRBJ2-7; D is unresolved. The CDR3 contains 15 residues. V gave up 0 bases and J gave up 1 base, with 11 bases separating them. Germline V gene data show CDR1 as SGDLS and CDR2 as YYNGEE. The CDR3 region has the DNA TGTGCCAGCAGCGTAGATATATTAGGGTCCTACGAGCAGTACTTC. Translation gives CASSVDILGSYEQYF.

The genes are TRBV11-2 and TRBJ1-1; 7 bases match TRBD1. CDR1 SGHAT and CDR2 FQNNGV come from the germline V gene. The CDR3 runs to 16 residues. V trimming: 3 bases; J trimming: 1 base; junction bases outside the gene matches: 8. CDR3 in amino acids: CASSFRDSEGNTEAFF. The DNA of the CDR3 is TGTGCCAGCAGCTTCCGGGACAGCGAGGGGAACACTGAAGCTTTCTTT.

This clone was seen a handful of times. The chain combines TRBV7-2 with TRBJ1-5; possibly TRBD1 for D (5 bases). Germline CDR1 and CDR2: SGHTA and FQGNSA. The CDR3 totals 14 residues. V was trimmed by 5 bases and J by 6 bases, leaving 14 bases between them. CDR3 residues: CASSLNSRVQPQHF. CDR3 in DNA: TGTGCCAGCAGCCTAAACTCCAGGGTTCAGCCCCAGCATTTT. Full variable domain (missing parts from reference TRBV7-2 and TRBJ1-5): GAGVSQSPSNKVTEKGKDVELRCDPISGHTALYWYRQSLGQGLEFLIYFQGNSAPDKSGLPSDRFSAERTGGSVSTLTIQRTQQEDSAVYLCASSLNSRVQPQHFGDGTRLSIL.

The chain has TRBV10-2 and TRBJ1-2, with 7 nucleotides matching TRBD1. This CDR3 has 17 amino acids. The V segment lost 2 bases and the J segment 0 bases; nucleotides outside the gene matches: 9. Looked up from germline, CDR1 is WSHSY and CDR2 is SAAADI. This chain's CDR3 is CASSEEGQTIANYGYTF. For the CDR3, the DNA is TGCGCCAGCAGTGAGGAGGGACAGACTATAGCTAACTATGGCTACACCTTC.

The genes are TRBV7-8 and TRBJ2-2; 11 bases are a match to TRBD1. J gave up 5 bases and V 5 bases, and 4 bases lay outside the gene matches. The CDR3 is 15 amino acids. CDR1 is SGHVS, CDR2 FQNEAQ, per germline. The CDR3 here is CASSRDRGSTGELFF. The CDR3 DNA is TGTGCCAGCAGCCGGGACAGGGGGTCAACCGGGGAGCTGTTTTTT. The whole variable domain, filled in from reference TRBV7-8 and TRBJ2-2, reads GAGVSQSPRYKVAKRGQDVALRCDPISGHVSLFWYQQALGQGPEFLTYFQNEAQLDKSGLPSDRFFAERPEGSVSTLKIQRTQQEDSAVYLCASSRDRGSTGELFFGEGSRLTVL.

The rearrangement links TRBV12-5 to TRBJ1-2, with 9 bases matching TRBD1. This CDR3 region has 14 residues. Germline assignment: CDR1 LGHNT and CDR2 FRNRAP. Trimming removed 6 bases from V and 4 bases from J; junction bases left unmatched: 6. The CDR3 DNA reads TGTGCTAGTGGCGGGACAGGGTTATTCTATGGCTACACCTTC. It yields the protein CASGGTGLFYGYTF.

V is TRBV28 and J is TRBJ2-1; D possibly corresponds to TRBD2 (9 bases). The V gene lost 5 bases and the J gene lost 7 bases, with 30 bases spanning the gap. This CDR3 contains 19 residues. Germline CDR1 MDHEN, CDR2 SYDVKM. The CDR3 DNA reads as TGTGCCAGCAGTGCTTCCGGGACAGGAGTTAGCGGGAGACTGAATGAGCAGTTCTTC. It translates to CASSASGTGVSGRLNEQFF. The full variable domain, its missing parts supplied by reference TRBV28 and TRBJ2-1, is DVKVTQSSRYLVKRTGEKVFLECVQDMDHENMFWYRQDPGLGLRLIYFSYDVKMKEKGDIPEGYSVSREKKERFSLILESASTNQTSMYLCASSASGTGVSGRLNEQFFGPGTRLTVL.

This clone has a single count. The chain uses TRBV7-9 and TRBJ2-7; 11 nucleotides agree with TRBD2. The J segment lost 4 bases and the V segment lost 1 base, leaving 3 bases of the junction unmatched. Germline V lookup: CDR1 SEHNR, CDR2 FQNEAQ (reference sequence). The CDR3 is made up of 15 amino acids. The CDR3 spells CASSLVASGRYEQYF. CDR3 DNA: TGTGCCAGCAGCTTAGTTGCTAGCGGGAGGTACGAGCAGTACTTC.

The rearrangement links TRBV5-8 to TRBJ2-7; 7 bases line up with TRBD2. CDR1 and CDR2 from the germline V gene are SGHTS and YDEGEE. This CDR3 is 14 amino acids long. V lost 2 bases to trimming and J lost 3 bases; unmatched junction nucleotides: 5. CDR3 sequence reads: CASSFGLVGYEQYF. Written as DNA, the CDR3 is TGTGCCAGCAGCTTTGGACTAGTCGGCTACGAGCAGTACTTC.

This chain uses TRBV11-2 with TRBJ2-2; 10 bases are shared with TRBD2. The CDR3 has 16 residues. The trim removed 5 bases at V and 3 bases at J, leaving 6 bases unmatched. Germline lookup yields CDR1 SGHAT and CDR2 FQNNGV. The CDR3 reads CASSRAGGLDTGELFF. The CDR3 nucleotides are TGTGCCAGCAGCCGAGCGGGGGGGCTGGACACCGGGGAGCTGTTTTTT.